One and the same sample provided the 21 T cell receptor beta chains below, sequenced in a study of T cells in localized non-small cell lung cancer. Clones were sequenced by immunoSEQ multiplex PCR, and TCRdb holds only the in-frame ones, with some missing. The sample has about 40,000 clones, approximately 83% seen once. The input for sequencing was peripheral blood, taken before any cancer treatment. The source of these receptors is a man aged 40 to 70 with stage I lung adenocarcinoma.

The chain uses TRBV5-1 and TRBJ1-1; D not certain. Looked up from germline, CDR1 is SGHRS and CDR2 is YFSETQ. Trimming stripped 3 bases from V and 3 bases from J, with 9 bases between. The CDR3 spans 13 residues. Written as DNA, the CDR3 is TGCGCCAGCAGCTCCAACACTGACACTGAAGCTTTCTTT. Protein product: CASSSNTDTEAFF.

This sequence joins TRBV28 and TRBJ2-7; no clear D. Trimming shortened V by 3 bases and J by 2 bases, and 14 bases separated the two germline ends. The CDR3 is 15 residues long. Germline V CDR1 and CDR2: MDHEN, SYDVKM. CDR3 residues: CASSFVTTRAYEQYF. The CDR3 DNA follows: TGTGCCAGCAGTTTTGTCACGACGAGAGCCTACGAGCAGTACTTC.

The chain employs TRBV27 and TRBJ1-6; TRBD1 aligns across 8 bases. The ends lost 4 bases at V and 6 bases at J; junction bases unmatched: 11. Germline CDR1 is MNHEY and CDR2 is SMNVEV (reference sequence). The CDR3 is 17 residues long. CDR3 protein: CASSSPQDRVSNSPLHF. DNA of the CDR3: TGTGCCAGCAGTTCCCCTCAGGACAGGGTTAGTAATTCACCCCTCCACTTT.

The chain has TRBV5-6 and TRBJ1-1; possible D gene TRBD1, 6 bases. The V and J ends lost 5 bases and 8 bases respectively, with 16 bases between them. The CDR3 contains 13 residues. The germline gives CDR1 SGHDT, CDR2 YYEEEE. CDR3 in amino acids: CASRGTPKGEAFF. The CDR3 DNA follows: TGTGCCAGCAGGGGGACACCCAAGGGCGAAGCTTTCTTT.

V usage is TRBV9 and J usage is TRBJ1-1; 7 bases are shared with TRBD1. Germline assignment: CDR1 SGDLS and CDR2 YYNGEE. The CDR3 is made up of 14 amino acids. The V and J ends lost 2 bases and 2 bases, in that order; junction bases with no gene match: 3. This chain's CDR3 is CASSVTGLNTEAFF. CDR3 sequence (DNA): TGTGCCAGCAGCGTGACAGGGTTAAACACTGAAGCTTTCTTT.

The chain recombines TRBV4-3 with TRBJ2-7; perhaps D is TRBD1 or TRBD2 (5 bases each). V lost 3 bases and J lost 0, with 12 bases in between. This CDR3 is built from 15 residues. Per germline, CDR1 LGHNA and CDR2 YSLEER. The CDR3 nucleotides read TGCGCCAGCAGCCAGACCTCAGGGACCTCCTACGAGCAGTACTTC. Encoded protein: CASSQTSGTSYEQYF.

The chain employs TRBV15 and TRBJ1-4; D perhaps matches TRBD1 (5 bases). The CDR3 runs 13 residues. CDR1 LNHNV and CDR2 YYDKDF come from the germline V gene (reference sequence). V was shortened by 1 base and J by 5 bases, with 5 bases between the two germline ends. CDR3 in DNA: TGTGCCACCAGCAGAGGACAGAATGAAAAACTGTTTTTT. Its protein is CATSRGQNEKLFF.

The V and J genes are TRBV7-3 and TRBJ2-2; D is ambiguous. Per the germline V gene, CDR1 is SGHTA and CDR2 is FQGTGA. The CDR3 is made up of 14 amino acids. V was pared by 5 bases and J by 1 base, with 8 bases between. The CDR3 DNA follows: TGTGCCAGCAGCCCCCCCGGGAACACCGGGGAGCTGTTTTTT. It codes for CASSPPGNTGELFF.

The chain carries TRBV18 and TRBJ2-3, with a tentative D call TRBD1 (6 bases). The CDR3 length is 12 residues. Germline V gene sequence: CDR1 KGHSH, CDR2 LQKENI. Trimming removed 4 bases from V and 9 bases from J, with 11 bases in between. The CDR3 protein is CASSHRDKTQYF. CDR3 bases: TGTGCCAGCTCACACCGGGACAAGACGCAGTATTTT.

This sequence joins TRBV5-1 and TRBJ2-2; D unresolved. V gave up 4 bases and J gave up 10 bases, with 14 bases separating them. This CDR3 has 13 amino acids. CDR1 is SGHRS and CDR2 is YFSETQ in the germline V gene. The CDR3 protein is CASSQPVLEELFF. The DNA for the CDR3 is TGCGCCAGCAGCCAACCAGTCCTGGAGGAGCTGTTTTTT.

V and J are TRBV18 and TRBJ2-2; 12 bases align to TRBD1. Looked up from germline, CDR1 is KGHSH and CDR2 is LQKENI. J gave up 4 bases and V 4 bases, and 4 bases lay outside the gene matches. The CDR3 has 16 residues. The CDR3 coding sequence is TGTGCCAGCTCACGCCCGGGACAGGGGGCCACCGGGGAGCTGTTTTTT. Encoded protein: CASSRPGQGATGELFF.

The rearrangement uses TRBV4-3 and TRBJ1-1, with D possibly TRBD1 on 6 matching bases. Per the germline V gene, CDR1 is LGHNA and CDR2 is YSLEER. The CDR3 loop spans 13 amino acids. With 4 bases removed from V and 8 bases from J, the gap between germline ends came to 14 bases. The CDR3 region is CASSPRTALEAFF. DNA for the CDR3: TGCGCCAGCAGCCCCAGGACAGCTTTAGAAGCTTTCTTT.

The chain is built from TRBV4-2 and TRBJ1-5; D gene ambiguous. Germline V gives CDR1 LGHNA, CDR2 YNFKEQ. Trimming shortened V by 0 bases and J by 10 bases, and 13 bases separated the two germline ends. The CDR3 covers 14 residues. The CDR3 region has the DNA TGTGCCAGCAGCCAAGAGTCGGCAGCCAGTCCCCAGCATTTT. Amino acids: CASSQESAASPQHF.

The J gene is TRBJ2-5, the V gene TRBV6-1; 8 bases match TRBD2. Germline CDR1 is MNHNS and CDR2 is SASEGT. This CDR3 contains 14 residues. V lost 4 bases to trimming and J lost 5 bases; unmatched junction nucleotides: 6. The CDR3 coding sequence is TGTGCCAGCAGTGGGGGGACTAGGGGGGAGACCCAGTACTTC. This encodes CASSGGTRGETQYF.

The chain has TRBV4-3 and TRBJ2-5, with D perhaps TRBD1 (6 bases). V was cut by 0 bases and J by 10 bases, with 18 bases left in between. This CDR3 has 15 amino acids. Germline V gene lookup returns CDR1 LGHNA and CDR2 YSLEER. The CDR3 loop reads CASSQDATGKGIQYF. DNA of the CDR3: TGCGCCAGCAGCCAAGATGCCACAGGGAAAGGGATCCAGTACTTC.

The gene calls are TRBV9 and TRBJ2-5, with D possibly being TRBD1 (5 bases). V was pared by 0 bases and J by 2 bases, with 11 bases between. The CDR3 sequence is 15 residues long. Germline V CDR1 and CDR2: SGDLS, YYNGEE. CDR3 residues: CASSVGTQVQETQYF. CDR3 in DNA: TGTGCCAGCAGCGTAGGTACACAGGTACAAGAGACCCAGTACTTC.

This clone was seen just once. V and J are TRBV11-2 and TRBJ2-6, with D possibly TRBD1 on 6 matching bases. With 2 bases removed from V and 0 bases from J, the gap between germline ends came to 14 bases. The V gene's germline CDR1 is SGHAT and CDR2 FQNNGV. The CDR3 is 18 residues long. The CDR3 is CASSLLSGANSGANVLTF. The CDR3 region has the DNA TGTGCCAGCAGCTTATTATCAGGGGCAAACTCTGGGGCCAACGTCCTGACTTTC.

A note on this clone: Other DNA sequences in this specimen translate into the identical CDR3. V is TRBV4-3 and J is TRBJ1-5; D not resolved. Looked up from germline, CDR1 is LGHNA and CDR2 is YSLEER. The CDR3 is made up of 15 amino acids. The germline V and J ends were trimmed by 0 bases and 1 base, with 7 bases remaining between them. The CDR3 DNA is TGCGCCAGCAGCCAAGATTACCTAAGCAATCAGCCCCAGCATTTT. It codes for CASSQDYLSNQPQHF.

The chain is built from TRBV7-9 and TRBJ1-3; D may be TRBD1 (5 bases). Germline V gene lookup returns CDR1 SEHNR and CDR2 FQNEAQ (reference sequence). V dropped 3 bases and J dropped 4 bases, with 13 bases sitting between them. The CDR3 loop spans 15 amino acids. The CDR3 sequence: CASSFSGTSGNTIYF. The CDR3, as DNA: TGTGCCAGCAGCTTCTCGGGGACCTCGGGAAACACCATATATTTT.

J is TRBJ2-7 and V is TRBV15; TRBD1 is a possible D gene (6 bases). The V end lost 9 bases, the J end lost 2 bases, and 17 bases lay between the germline ends. This CDR3 spans 14 amino acids. CDR1 is LNHNV and CDR2 is YYDKDF in the germline V gene (reference sequence). The CDR3, as DNA: TGTGCCACAGCTCGGGCAGGGGAGACCTACGAGCAGTACTTC. Encoded protein: CATARAGETYEQYF.

The V and J genes are TRBV4-3 and TRBJ2-1, with 16 bases identical to TRBD2. The CDR3 contains 16 residues. CDR1 is LGHNA and CDR2 is YSLEER in the germline V gene. V shed 4 bases and J 9 bases; nucleotides not matched to a gene: 6. Written as DNA, the CDR3 is TGCGCCAGCAGCCTAAGGGGGACTAGCGGGAGGGTTGAGCAGTTCTTC. Translated: CASSLRGTSGRVEQFF.